This TCR beta chain stems from a study of technical replicates of blood from a few donors. The V gene end was trimmed by 4 bases and the J gene end by 5 bases; junction bases not matched to a gene: 5. CDR1 SGHAT and CDR2 FQNNGV come from the germline V gene. This CDR3 region has 14 residues. Assay: immunoSEQ multiplex PCR; the TCRdb copy retains only in-frame clones and omits some. This table has around 69,000 clones, 86% appearing once. The chain is built from TRBV11-2 and TRBJ2-5; 9 nucleotides line up with TRBD1. The source is a human donor in good health. Some clones in this sample may be carry-over from other donors' samples. The specimen was PBMCs. This CDR3 reads CASSSAGTGETQYF. The DNA of the CDR3 is TGTGCCAGCAGCTCGGCCGGGACAGGGGAGACCCAGTACTTC. Filled out from reference TRBV11-2 and TRBJ2-5, the complete variable domain reads EAGVAQSPRYKIIEKRQSVAFWCNPISGHATLYWYQQILGQGPKLLIQFQNNGVVDDSQLPKDRFSAERLKGVDSTLKIQPAKLEDSAVYLCASSSAGTGETQYFGPGTRLLVL.